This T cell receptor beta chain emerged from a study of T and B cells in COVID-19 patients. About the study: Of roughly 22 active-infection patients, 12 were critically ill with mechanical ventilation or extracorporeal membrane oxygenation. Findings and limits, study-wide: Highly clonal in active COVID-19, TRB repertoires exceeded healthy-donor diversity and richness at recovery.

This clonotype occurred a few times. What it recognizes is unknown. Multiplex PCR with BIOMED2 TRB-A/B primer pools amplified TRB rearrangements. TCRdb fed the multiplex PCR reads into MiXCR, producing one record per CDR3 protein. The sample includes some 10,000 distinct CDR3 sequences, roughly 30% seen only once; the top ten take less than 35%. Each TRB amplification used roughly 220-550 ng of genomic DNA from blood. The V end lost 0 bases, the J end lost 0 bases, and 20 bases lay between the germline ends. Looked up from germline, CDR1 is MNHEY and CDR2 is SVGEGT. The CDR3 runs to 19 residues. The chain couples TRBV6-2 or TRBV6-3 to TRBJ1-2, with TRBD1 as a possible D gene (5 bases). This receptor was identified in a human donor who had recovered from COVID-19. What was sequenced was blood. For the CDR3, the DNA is TGTGCCAGCAGTTACTCGATCGTAAGGGGTTTCCCGGCTAACTATGGCTACACCTTC. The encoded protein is CASSYSIVRGFPANYGYTF.